One sample yielded the 5 T cell receptor beta chains listed below, sequenced in a study of T cell repertoires in cytomegalovirus infection. Via MiXCR, TCRdb re-called the reads, giving one row per CDR3 protein. Here the sample spans 900,000 to 950,000 distinct CDR3 sequences, more than 25% being singletons. Their antigens remain unidentified. The sequenced sample was cultured CD8+ T cells from PBMCs, obtained from culture after CMV antigen stimulation. These TCRs come from a human donor in good health (CMV status not recorded). Some clones in this sample may be carry-over from other donors' samples.

This clonotype was counted a few times. The genes are TRBV3-1 and TRBJ2-1; 8 nucleotides line up with TRBD2. CDR3 length: 16 amino acids. Germline V CDR1 and CDR2: LGHDT, YNNKEL (reference sequence). V trimming: 4 bases; J trimming: 3 bases; junction bases outside the gene matches: 8. For the CDR3, the DNA is TGTGCCAGCAGCCCAGCGGGAGCCACCTACTACAATGAGCAGTTCTTC. Its protein product is CASSPAGATYYNEQFF.

The rearrangement joins TRBV5-1 to TRBJ2-5; 10 bases are shared with TRBD1. The CDR3 runs 16 residues. Germline assignment: CDR1 SGHRS and CDR2 YFSETQ. V shed 2 bases, J shed 4 bases, and the junction held 8 bases outside the gene matches. The DNA for the CDR3 is TGCGCCAGCAGCTTCCCTGACAGGGGGCTACGAGAGACCCAGTACTTC. Its translation: CASSFPDRGLRETQYF.

This clonotype was found a few times. The chain uses TRBV4-1 and TRBJ2-7; 10 bases agree with TRBD2. CDR1 is MGHRA, CDR2 YSYEKL, per germline. J was trimmed by 4 bases and V by 0 bases; bases with no gene match: 6. The CDR3 spans 16 residues. The CDR3: CASSQDRLSGGYEQYF. For the CDR3, the DNA is TGCGCCAGCAGCCAAGATCGGCTTAGCGGGGGGTACGAGCAGTACTTC.

J is TRBJ2-3 and V is TRBV19; TRBD2 matches 9 bases. V trimming: 8 bases; J trimming: 5 bases; junction bases outside the gene matches: 5. Germline CDR1 is LNHDA and CDR2 is SQIVND (reference sequence). The CDR3 spans 13 residues. CDR3 bases: TGTGCCAGTGGGGCGGGGGGGTTAGATACGCAGTATTTT. This translates into CASGAGGLDTQYF.

This chain connects TRBV15 to TRBJ2-1; TRBD1 matches 9 bases. The CDR3 has 16 residues. The V gene end was trimmed by 11 bases and the J gene end by 4 bases; junction bases not matched to a gene: 15. Germline V gene sequence: CDR1 LNHNV, CDR2 YYDKDF (reference sequence). CDR3 nucleotide sequence: TGTGCCGCCGGGGACAGGGCGTATACTAATTACAATGAGCAGTTCTTC. Amino acid sequence: CAAGDRAYTNYNEQFF.